The 6 T cell receptor beta chains reported below all come from one sample, sequenced in a study of blood T cell repertoires in COVID-19. Only in-frame clones appear in the TCRdb table, and some are missing; sequencing was by immunoSEQ multiplex PCR. The sample has some 260,000 clones, roughly 84% seen once. The sample comprised peripheral blood. Receptors were obtained from a woman aged 40-49 years with active or convalescent COVID-19.

The chain is built from TRBV6-5 and TRBJ2-1; a weak D match, TRBD1 (8 bases). This CDR3 contains 15 residues. Trimming shortened V by 8 bases and J by 5 bases, and 19 bases separated the two germline ends. In germline, CDR1 is MNHEY, CDR2 SVGAGI. CDR3 nucleotide sequence: TGTGCCAGCGGCAGGGGGCTAGCGGCTAACAATGAGCAGTTCTTC. Its translation: CASGRGLAANNEQFF.

The chain recombines TRBV23-1 with TRBJ1-5; 11 bases map to TRBD1. TRBV23-1 is recorded as an ORF, its role being uncertain. V shed 8 bases and J 1 base; nucleotides not matched to a gene: 13. The CDR3 extends over 18 amino acids. The CDR3 reads CASGKDRGLEISNQPQHF. The CDR3 region has the DNA TGCGCCAGCGGCAAGGACAGGGGGCTTGAAATAAGCAATCAGCCCCAGCATTTT.

The V gene is TRBV6-5, the J gene TRBJ2-5; D is perhaps TRBD1 (6 bases). The ends were cut back, 6 bases at V and 1 base at J, with 12 bases in the middle. Germline V gene data show CDR1 as MNHEY and CDR2 as SVGAGI. The length of the CDR3 is 14 residues. CDR3 amino acids: CASRQQGSQETQYF. Written as DNA, the CDR3 is TGTGCCAGCAGGCAACAGGGATCCCAAGAGACCCAGTACTTC.

V usage is TRBV10-3 and J usage is TRBJ1-4; 8 nucleotides match TRBD1. The CDR3 is 15 residues long. V shed 5 bases and J 8 bases; nucleotides not matched to a gene: 10. Germline loops: CDR1 ENHRY, CDR2 SYGVKD. CDR3 region: CAISSTGESGEKLFF. The CDR3 DNA reads as TGTGCCATCAGTTCGACAGGGGAATCCGGAGAAAAACTGTTTTTT.

This rearrangement joins TRBV28 to TRBJ2-7, with D hard to call. This CDR3 spans 11 amino acids. Germline values: CDR1 MDHEN, CDR2 SYDVKM. V lost 3 bases to trimming and J lost 6 bases, with 6 bases between them. In nucleotides, the CDR3 is TGTGCCAGCAGTTTCTCAGGCGAGCAGTACGTC. Amino acids: CASSFSGEQYV.

Only one count was recorded for this clone. The chain combines TRBV5-4 with TRBJ2-7; no reliable D call. Trimming cost V 0 bases and J 6 bases, with 7 bases left between them. This CDR3 is 12 amino acids long. Germline loops: CDR1 SGHNT, CDR2 YYREEE (reference sequence). The CDR3 loop is CASSLGSGEQYV. As DNA, the CDR3 is TGTGCCAGCAGCTTGGGGTCGGGCGAGCAGTACGTC.